This TCR beta chain was captured by sequencing in a study of metastatic and nonmetastatic thyroid tumors. General study findings and limits: The study reportedly found significantly higher TCR beta diversity in malignant thyroid tumors than benign nodules, in blood and tumor.

No treatment of any kind had been given to any patient before thyroid surgery. With regard to this clone: Its matching antigen is unknown.

Through MiXCR, TCRdb re-clonotyped the PCR reads. This sample carries approximately 16,000 clones, 25% to 30% of them seen once, and the ten largest clones take around 12%. The CDR3 extends over 14 amino acids. Germline CDR1 is MNHEY and CDR2 is SVGEGT. J lost 5 bases, V lost 6 bases, and 4 bases had no gene match. The specimen sequenced was tumor tissue. The gene calls are TRBV6-2 or TRBV6-3 and TRBJ1-1; 12 positions agree with TRBD1. The receptor's source is a male donor with papillary thyroid cancer or a benign thyroid nodule (not recorded which). Some clones in this sample may be carry-over from other donors' samples. The CDR3 DNA is TGTGCCAGCAGGAGGGGACAGGGGGCGACTGAAGCTTTCTTT. It encodes CASRRGQGATEAFF.